This T cell receptor (beta chain) was identified during a study of blood T cell repertoires in COVID-19. Study overall: Samples came from the United States, Italy and Spain, spanning acute and convalescent COVID-19.

As handled by the study authors: Amplification from reference gene primers served as the basis for estimated nucleated cell counts. TCRdb's copy holds only in-frame clones and misses some; the assay was immunoSEQ multiplex PCR. V, J and clone size derive from that table, while D and trimming were established from the DNA sequence. This sample carries roughly 78,000 clones, around 89% of them seen once, and the ten largest clones take less than 0.65%. V was pared by 0 bases and J by 1 base, with 10 bases between. Germline V gene data show CDR1 as SGDLS and CDR2 as YYNGEE. The CDR3 contains 15 residues. This clone has only one observation.

The sequence came from a man between 60 and 70 years old with acute or convalescent COVID-19. The sequenced sample consisted of peripheral blood. This chain uses TRBV9 with TRBJ1-1; unclear D gene. The CDR3 sequence: CASSVDPVWNTEAFF. The CDR3 DNA reads TGTGCCAGCAGCGTAGATCCAGTCTGGAACACTGAAGCTTTCTTT.